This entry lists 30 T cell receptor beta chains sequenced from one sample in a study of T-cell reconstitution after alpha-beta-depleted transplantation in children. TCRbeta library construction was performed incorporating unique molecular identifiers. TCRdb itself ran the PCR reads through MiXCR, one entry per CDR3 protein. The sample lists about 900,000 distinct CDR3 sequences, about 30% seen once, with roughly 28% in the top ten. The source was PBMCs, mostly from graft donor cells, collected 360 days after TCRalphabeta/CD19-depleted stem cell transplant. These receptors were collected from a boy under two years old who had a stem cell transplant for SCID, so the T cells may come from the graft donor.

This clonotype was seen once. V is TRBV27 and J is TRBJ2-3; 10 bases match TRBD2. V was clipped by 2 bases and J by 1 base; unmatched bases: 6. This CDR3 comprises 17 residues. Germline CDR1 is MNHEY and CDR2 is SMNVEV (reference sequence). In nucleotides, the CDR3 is TGTGCCAGCAGTTTAGGGGTTAGCGGGGGGCGCACAGATACGCAGTATTTT. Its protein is CASSLGVSGGRTDTQYF.

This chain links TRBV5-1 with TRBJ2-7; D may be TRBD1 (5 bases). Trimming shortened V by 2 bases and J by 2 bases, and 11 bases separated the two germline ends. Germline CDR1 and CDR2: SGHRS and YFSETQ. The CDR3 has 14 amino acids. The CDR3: CASSFEGAAYEQYF. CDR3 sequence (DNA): TGCGCCAGCAGCTTTGAAGGGGCAGCCTACGAGCAGTACTTC.

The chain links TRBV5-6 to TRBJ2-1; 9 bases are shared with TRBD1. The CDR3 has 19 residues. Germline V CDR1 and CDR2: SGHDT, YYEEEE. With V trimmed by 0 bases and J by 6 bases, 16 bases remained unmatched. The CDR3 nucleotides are TGTGCCAGCAGCTTGGCCGGGACAGGGTCCCCTTGGGGGGTCAATGAGCAGTTCTTC. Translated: CASSLAGTGSPWGVNEQFF.

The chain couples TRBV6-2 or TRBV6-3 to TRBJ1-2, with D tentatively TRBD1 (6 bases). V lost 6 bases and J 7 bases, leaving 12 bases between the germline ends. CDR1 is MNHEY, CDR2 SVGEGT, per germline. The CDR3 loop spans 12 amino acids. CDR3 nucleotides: TGTGCCAGCAGCGAGGGGGTTCCTGGCTACACCTTC. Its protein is CASSEGVPGYTF.

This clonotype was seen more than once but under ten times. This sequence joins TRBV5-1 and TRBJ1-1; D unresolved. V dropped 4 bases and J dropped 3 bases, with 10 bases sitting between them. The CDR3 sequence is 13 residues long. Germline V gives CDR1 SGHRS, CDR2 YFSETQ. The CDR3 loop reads CASSPTTHTEAFF. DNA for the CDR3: TGCGCCAGCAGCCCGACGACCCACACTGAAGCTTTCTTT.

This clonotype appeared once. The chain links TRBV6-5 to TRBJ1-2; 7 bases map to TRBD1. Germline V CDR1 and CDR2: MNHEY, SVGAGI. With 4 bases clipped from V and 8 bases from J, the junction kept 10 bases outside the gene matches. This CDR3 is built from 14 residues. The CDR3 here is CASSFRQGNRGYTF. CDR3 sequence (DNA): TGTGCCAGCAGTTTCCGACAGGGAAATCGCGGCTACACCTTC.

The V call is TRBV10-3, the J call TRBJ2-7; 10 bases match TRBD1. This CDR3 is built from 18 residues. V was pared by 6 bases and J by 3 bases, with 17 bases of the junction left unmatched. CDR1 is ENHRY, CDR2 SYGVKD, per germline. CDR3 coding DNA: TGTGCCATCAGCCCTCACGCTTCAGGACAGGGGGAAAACTACGAGCAGTACTTC. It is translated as CAISPHASGQGENYEQYF.

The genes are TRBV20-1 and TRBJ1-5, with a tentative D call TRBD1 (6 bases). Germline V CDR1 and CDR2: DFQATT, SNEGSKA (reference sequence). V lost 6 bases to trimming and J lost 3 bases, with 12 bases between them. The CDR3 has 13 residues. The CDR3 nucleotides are TGCAGTGCCTGCGACAGGTACAATCAGCCCCAGCATTTT. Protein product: CSACDRYNQPQHF.

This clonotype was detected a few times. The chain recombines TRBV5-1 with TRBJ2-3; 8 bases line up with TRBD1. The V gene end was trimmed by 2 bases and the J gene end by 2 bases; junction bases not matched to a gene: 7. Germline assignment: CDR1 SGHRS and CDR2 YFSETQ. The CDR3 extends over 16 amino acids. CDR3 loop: CASSLTGTGLTDTQYF. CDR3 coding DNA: TGCGCCAGCAGCTTAACCGGGACAGGTCTCACAGATACGCAGTATTTT.

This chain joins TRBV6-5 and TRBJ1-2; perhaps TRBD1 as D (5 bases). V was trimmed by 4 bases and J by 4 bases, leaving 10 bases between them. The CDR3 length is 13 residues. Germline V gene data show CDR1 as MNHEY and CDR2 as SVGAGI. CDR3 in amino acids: CASSSDSAYGYTF. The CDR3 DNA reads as TGTGCCAGCAGTTCTGACAGCGCCTATGGCTACACCTTC.

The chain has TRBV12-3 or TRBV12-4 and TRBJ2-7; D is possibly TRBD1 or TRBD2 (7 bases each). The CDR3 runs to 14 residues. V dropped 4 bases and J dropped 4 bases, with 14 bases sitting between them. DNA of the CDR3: TGTGCCAGCAGTTGGGGGGGACAGCGTTACGAGCAGTACTTC. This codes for CASSWGGQRYEQYF.

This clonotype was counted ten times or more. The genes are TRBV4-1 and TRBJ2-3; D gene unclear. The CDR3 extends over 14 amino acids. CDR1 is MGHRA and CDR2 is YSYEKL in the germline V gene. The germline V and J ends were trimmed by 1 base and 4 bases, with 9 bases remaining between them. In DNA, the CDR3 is TGCGCCAGCAGCCAAGGTTTAGGGCCAGATACGCAGTATTTT. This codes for CASSQGLGPDTQYF.

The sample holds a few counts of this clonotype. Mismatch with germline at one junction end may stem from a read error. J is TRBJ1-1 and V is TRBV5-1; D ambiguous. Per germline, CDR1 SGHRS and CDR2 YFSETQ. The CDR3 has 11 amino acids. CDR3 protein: CASSSPTEAFF. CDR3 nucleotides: TGTGCCAGCAGCTCCCCCACTGAAGCTTTCTTT.

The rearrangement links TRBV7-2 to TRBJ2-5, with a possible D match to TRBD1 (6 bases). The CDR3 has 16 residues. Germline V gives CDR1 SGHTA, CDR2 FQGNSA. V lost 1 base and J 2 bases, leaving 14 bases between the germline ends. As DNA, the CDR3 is TGTGCCAGCAGCTTAGTTCAGGACAGACTACAAGAGACCCAGTACTTC. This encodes CASSLVQDRLQETQYF.

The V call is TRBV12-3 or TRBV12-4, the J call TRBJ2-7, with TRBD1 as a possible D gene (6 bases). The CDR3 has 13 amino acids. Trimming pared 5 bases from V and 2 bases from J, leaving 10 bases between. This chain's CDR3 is CASSPGHAYEQYF. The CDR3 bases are TGTGCCAGCAGTCCGGGACATGCCTACGAGCAGTACTTC.

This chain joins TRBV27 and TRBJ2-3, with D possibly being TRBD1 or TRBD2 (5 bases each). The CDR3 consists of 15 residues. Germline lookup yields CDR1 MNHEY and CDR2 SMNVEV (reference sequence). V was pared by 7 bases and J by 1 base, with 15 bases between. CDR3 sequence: CASNSWGTGTDTQYF. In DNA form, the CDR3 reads TGTGCCAGCAACTCTTGGGGGACGGGCACAGATACGCAGTATTTT.

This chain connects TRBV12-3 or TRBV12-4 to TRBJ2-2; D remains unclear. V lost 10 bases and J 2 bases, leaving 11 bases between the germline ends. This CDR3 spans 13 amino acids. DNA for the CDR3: TGTGCCACCCGACTGTCCAACACCGGGGAGCTGTTTTTT. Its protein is CATRLSNTGELFF.

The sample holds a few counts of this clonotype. The CDR3 coding sequence is TGTGCCAGCAGACGACTAGCGGGGGCAATGCACAATGAGCAGTTCTTC. It specifies CASRRLAGAMHNEQFF. The chain carries TRBV12-3 or TRBV12-4 and TRBJ2-1, with TRBD2 matching 12 bases. V trimming: 6 bases; J trimming: 5 bases; junction bases outside the gene matches: 8. The CDR3 is 16 amino acids.

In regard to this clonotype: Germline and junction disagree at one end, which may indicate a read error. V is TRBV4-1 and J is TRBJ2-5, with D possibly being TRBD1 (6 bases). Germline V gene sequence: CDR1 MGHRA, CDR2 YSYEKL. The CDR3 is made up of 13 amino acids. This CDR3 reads CASSPTGQDTQYF. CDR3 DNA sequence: TGCGCCAGCAGCCCCACAGGGCAAGATACCCAGTACTTC.

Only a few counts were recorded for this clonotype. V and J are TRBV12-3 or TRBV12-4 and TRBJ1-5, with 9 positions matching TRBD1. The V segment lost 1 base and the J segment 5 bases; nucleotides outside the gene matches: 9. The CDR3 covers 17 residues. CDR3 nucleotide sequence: TGTGCCAGCAGTTTAGTCACCGGGACAGGGACTTATCAGCCCCAGCATTTT. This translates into CASSLVTGTGTYQPQHF.

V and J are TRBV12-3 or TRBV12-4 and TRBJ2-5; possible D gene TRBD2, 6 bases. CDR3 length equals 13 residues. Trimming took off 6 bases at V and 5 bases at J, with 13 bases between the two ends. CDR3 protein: CASRRASAETQYF. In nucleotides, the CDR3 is TGTGCCAGCAGGCGGGCTAGCGCCGAGACCCAGTACTTC.

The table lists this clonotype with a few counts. CDR3 amino acids: CSVAVGTGKGNYGYTF. As DNA, the CDR3 is TGCAGCGTTGCTGTGGGGACAGGGAAGGGTAACTATGGCTACACCTTC. This chain uses TRBV29-1 with TRBJ1-2; the match to TRBD1 covers 9 bases. Trimming took 4 bases from V and 1 from J; bases not matched to a gene: 10. Looked up from germline, CDR1 is SQVTM and CDR2 is ANQGSEA. CDR3 length equals 16 residues.

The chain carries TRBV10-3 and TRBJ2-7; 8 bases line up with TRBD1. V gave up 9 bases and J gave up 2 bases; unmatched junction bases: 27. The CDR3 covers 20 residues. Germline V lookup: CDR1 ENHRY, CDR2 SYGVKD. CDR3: CAIRNEQGDQFWGETYEQYF. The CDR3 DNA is TGTGCCATACGCAACGAACAGGGGGACCAATTTTGGGGCGAAACCTACGAGCAGTACTTC.

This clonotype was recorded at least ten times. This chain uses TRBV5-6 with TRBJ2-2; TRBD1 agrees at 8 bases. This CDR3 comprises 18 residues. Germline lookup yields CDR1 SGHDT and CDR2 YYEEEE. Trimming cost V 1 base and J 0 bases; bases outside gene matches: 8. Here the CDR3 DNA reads TGTGCCAGCAGCTTGCGGACAGGGCTTTTTGCGAACACCGGGGAGCTGTTTTTT. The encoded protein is CASSLRTGLFANTGELFF.

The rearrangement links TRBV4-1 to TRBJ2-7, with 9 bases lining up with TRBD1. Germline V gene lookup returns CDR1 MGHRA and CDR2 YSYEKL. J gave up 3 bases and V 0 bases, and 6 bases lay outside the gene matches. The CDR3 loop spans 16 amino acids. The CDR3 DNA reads TGCGCCAGCAGCCAAGACAGGGGACAGGGTTTCTACGAGCAGTACTTC. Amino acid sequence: CASSQDRGQGFYEQYF.

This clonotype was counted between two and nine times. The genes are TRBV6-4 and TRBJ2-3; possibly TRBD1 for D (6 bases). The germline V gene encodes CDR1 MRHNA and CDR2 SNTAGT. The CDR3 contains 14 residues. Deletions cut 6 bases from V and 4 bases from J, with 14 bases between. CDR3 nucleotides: TGTGCCAGCAGGGCACAGGGTTGGGCAGATACGCAGTATTTT. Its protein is CASRAQGWADTQYF.

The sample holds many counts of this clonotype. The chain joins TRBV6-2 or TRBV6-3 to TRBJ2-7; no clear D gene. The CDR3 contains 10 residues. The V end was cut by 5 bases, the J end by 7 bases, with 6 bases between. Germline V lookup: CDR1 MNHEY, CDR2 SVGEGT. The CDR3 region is CASSAGEQYF. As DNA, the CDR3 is TGTGCCAGCAGTGCCGGAGAGCAGTACTTC.

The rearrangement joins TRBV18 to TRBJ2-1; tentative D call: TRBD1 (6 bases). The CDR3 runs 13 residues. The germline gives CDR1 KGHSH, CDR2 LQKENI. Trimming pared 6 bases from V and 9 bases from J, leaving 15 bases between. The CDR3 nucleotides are TGTGCCAGCTCTCCTCAGGGGTACGGTGAGCAGTTCTTC. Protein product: CASSPQGYGEQFF.

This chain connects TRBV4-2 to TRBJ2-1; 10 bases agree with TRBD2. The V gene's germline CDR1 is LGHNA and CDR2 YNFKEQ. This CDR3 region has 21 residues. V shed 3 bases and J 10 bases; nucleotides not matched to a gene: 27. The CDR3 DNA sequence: TGTGCCAGCAGCCAGACCTTCCTCGCACCACTTAGCGGGGGGTGGATAGGGGAGCAGTTCTTC. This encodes CASSQTFLAPLSGGWIGEQFF.

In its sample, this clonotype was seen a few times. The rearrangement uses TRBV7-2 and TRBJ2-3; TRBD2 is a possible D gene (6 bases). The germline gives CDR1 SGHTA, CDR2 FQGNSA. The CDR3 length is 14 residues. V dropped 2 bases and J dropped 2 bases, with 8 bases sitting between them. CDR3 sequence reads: CASSLPGVTDTQYF. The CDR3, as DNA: TGTGCCAGCAGCTTACCGGGGGTCACAGATACGCAGTATTTT. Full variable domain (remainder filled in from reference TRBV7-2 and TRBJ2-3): GAGVSQSPSNKVTEKGKDVELRCDPISGHTALYWYRQSLGQGLEFLIYFQGNSAPDKSGLPSDRFSAERTGGSVSTLTIQRTQQEDSAVYLCASSLPGVTDTQYFGPGTRLTVL.